The entry below gives a single T cell receptor (beta chain) sequence along with its context. As yet, its antigen is unknown. The identical CDR3 is also encoded by other nucleotide sequences in the sample. Naive CD8 cells were CD45RO-negative, positively selected for CCR7, excluding terminally differentiated effector memory CD45RA+ cells. HIV-negative, healthy adults without recent acute infections or vaccinations were the donors. These data originate in a study of shared clonotypes between healthy human individuals. Regarding the study as a whole: Generally, naive subsets (rather than memory subsets) showed larger estimated richness.

The germline V and J ends were trimmed by 5 bases and 1 base, with 6 bases remaining between them. Germline V lookup: CDR1 MNHEY, CDR2 SVGAGI. This CDR3 region has 12 residues. Every subset had its genomic DNA shared out evenly among several immunoSEQ plates. The protocol was immunoSEQ multiplex PCR, while the TCRdb copy is restricted to in-frame clones and leaves out a portion. The sample holds about 2 million clones; about 95% are singletons and the top ten take approximately 1.2%. The sequence derives from a man aged 18-30 years in good health. The gene calls are TRBV6-5 and TRBJ2-7; possibly TRBD1 for D (6 bases). The sequenced sample consisted of naive CD8+ T cells sorted from blood. The CDR3 loop is CASSTGSYEQYF. The CDR3 DNA is TGTGCCAGCAGTACAGGGTCCTACGAGCAGTACTTC.